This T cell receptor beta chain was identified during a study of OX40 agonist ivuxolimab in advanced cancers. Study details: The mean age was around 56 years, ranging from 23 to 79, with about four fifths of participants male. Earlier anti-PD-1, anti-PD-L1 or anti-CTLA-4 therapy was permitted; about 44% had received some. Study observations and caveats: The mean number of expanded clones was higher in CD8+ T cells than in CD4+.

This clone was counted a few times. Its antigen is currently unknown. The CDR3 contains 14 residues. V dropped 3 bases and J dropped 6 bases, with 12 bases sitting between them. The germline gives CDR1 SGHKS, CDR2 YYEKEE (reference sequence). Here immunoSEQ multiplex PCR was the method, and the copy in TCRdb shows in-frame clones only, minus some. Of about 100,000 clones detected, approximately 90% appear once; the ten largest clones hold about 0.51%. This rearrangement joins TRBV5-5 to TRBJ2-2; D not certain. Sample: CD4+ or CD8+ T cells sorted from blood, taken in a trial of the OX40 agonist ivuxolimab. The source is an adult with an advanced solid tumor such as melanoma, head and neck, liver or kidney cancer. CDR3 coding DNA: TGTGCCAGCAGCTGGGAAGGAGCTGCCGGGGAGCTGTTTTTT. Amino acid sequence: CASSWEGAAGELFF.